This T cell receptor beta chain was identified during a study of blood T cell repertoires in COVID-19 (dated by TCRdb to between 2020 and 2021). Turning to the overall study: Samples from collaborators originated in the United States, Italy and Spain and spanned both the acute and convalescent phases of COVID-19. Samples were obtained from the ongoing ImmuneRACE study (first 160 participants) and from over a thousand subjects provided by 6 global collaborators. The repertoires were made available in a free public database intended to serve as a resource for research on the immune response to SARS-CoV-2. Subjects who had been exposed to COVID-19, were actively infected with it, or had recovered from it provided the deeply sampled blood TCRbeta repertoires that made up the dataset. Where HLA class I and class II types were available, the types were taken from metadata supplied by the sample provider, not from assay-based typing. The material from the prospective study consisted of cDNA or gDNA derived from T cells, B-cell-depleted T cells, or PBMCs. Nearly every sample came with metadata listing a de-identified subject ID, COVID-19 status, age in years and sex.

The collaborating institutions used their own protocols to collect whole blood in K2EDTA tubes. For TCRbeta analysis, collaborators shipped samples as frozen whole blood, isolated PBMCs, or DNA extracted from either of those sample types. Reading the germline V gene (reference sequence) gives CDR1 LNHDA and CDR2 SQIVND. Trimming at the junction amounts to 6 bases on V and 1 base on J, and the germline ends lie 6 bases apart. Measured from the cysteine to the phenylalanine, the CDR3 is 12 residues long. The CDR3 DNA has 36 bases and is translated from base 1. TCRbeta CDR3 regions were amplified from genomic DNA using the immunoSEQ Assay, a bias-controlled multiplex PCR. In the authors' own workflow: The number of nucleated cells in each sample was estimated from the amplification of reference gene primers within the assay. Sequence reads were collapsed and filtered to measure the absolute abundance of every unique TCRbeta CDR3 rearrangement. For each sample, productive Simpson clonality was calculated as the square root of Simpson's diversity index across productive rearrangements. Entries here come from immuneACCESS through TCRdb and include only in-frame sequences with V and J called. Some clones fail to appear in such tables; in the studies checked, an unresolved V gene covers under half of the shortfall, and the cause of the remainder is unknown. The V and J calls and clone size come from that table; D and trimming were worked out from the DNA. The sample table shows some 89,000 clones, and around nine tenths are seen once. 15% of the sample is taken by the ten largest.

With respect to this clone: It lacks a known antigen. Per-base qualities were not stored, and no clone one base away is much larger.

Overall study results and their limits: How much clinical and demographic metadata was included differed by source and by participant, and the metadata was provided uncurated.

Sequencing input: peripheral blood. The rearranged chain carries TRBV19 and TRBJ1-1, with the D gene too uncertain to name. The clonotype comes from a human donor in a cohort sampled during active COVID-19. Read as DNA, the sequence is TGTGCCAGTAGAGGCGGGAACACTGAAGCTTTCTTT. Its amino acids are CASRGGNTEAFF.